A selection of T cell receptor beta chains follows, all from one sample in a study of beta chain features in type 1 diabetes. The repertoire was sequenced with immunoSEQ multiplex PCR; TCRdb's copy has only in-frame clones and lacks some. Found here are around 140,000 clones, roughly 9.3% of them singletons; the top ten hold 0.55% to 0.75%. Sequenced: central memory CD4+ T cells from blood. These receptor sequences come from a woman in her thirties or forties in good health. CDR3s include the opening cysteine and the closing phenylalanine or tryptophan. A D gene is named only where the DNA matches it firmly. Some rows have no size entry. The others give once, few or many, or a class for an expanded clone.

TRBV5-1,TRBJ2-7,-,TRBD2,CASSLEASGGDEQYF,TGCGCCAGCAGCTTGGAGGCTAGCGGGGGTGACGAGCAGTACTTC
TRBV5-4,TRBJ2-1,few,TRBD2,CASRLDSGGYNEQFF,TGTGCCAGCCGGCTAGATAGCGGGGGGTACAATGAGCAGTTCTTC
TRBV27,TRBJ1-1,many,TRBD1,CASRRQGAEAFF,TGTGCCAGCAGACGACAGGGGGCTGAAGCTTTCTTT
TRBV7-2,TRBJ1-2,few,TRBD1,CASSFRQGDGYTF,TGTGCCAGCAGCTTTAGACAGGGGGATGGCTACACCTTC
TRBV10-3,TRBJ1-1,few,TRBD1,CAIGAGGEAFF,TGTGCCATCGGGGCAGGGGGCGAAGCTTTCTTT
TRBV19,TRBJ1-1,-,-,CASSPEGGRTEAFF,TGTGCCAGTAGCCCCGAGGGTGGAAGGACTGAAGCTTTCTTT
TRBV6-1,TRBJ1-1,-,-,CASSGRVRGTEAFF,TGTGCCAGCAGTGGCAGGGTCAGGGGCACTGAAGCTTTCTTT
TRBV19,TRBJ2-1,few,TRBD2,CASSRGLAGASSYNEQFF,TGTGCCAGTAGTAGGGGACTAGCGGGGGCTAGCTCCTACAATGAGCAGTTCTTC
TRBV6-5,TRBJ2-5,few,-,CASSPGEETQYF,TGTGCCAGCAGTCCAGGGGAAGAGACCCAGTACTTC
TRBV27,TRBJ1-2,-,TRBD1,CASSFWAGGSYGYTF,TGTGCCAGCAGTTTCTGGGCAGGGGGCAGCTATGGCTACACCTTC
TRBV18,TRBJ2-1,once,-,CASSPSRSSYNEQFF,TGTGCCAGCTCACCTTCACGGAGCTCCTACAATGAGCAGTTCTTC
TRBV5-1,TRBJ1-6,-,TRBD1,CASSPAGTGSVPNSPLHF,TGCGCCAGCAGCCCCGCCGGGACAGGGTCGGTGCCGAATTCACCCCTCCACTTT
TRBV5-6,TRBJ2-7,few,TRBD1,CASSLHTGGPIYEQYF,TGTGCCAGCAGCTTGCATACAGGGGGGCCTATCTACGAGCAGTACTTC
TRBV5-1,TRBJ2-4,-,-,CASSLEGGGGAKNIQYF,TGCGCCAGCAGCTTGGAAGGTGGTGGAGGAGCCAAAAACATTCAGTACTTC
TRBV9,TRBJ2-1,few,-,CASSGGPSGYNEQFF,TGTGCCAGCAGCGGGGGGCCTAGCGGCTACAATGAGCAGTTCTTC
TRBV5-1,TRBJ1-1,few,-,CASTREYGDTEAFF,TGCGCCAGTACCCGGGAGTATGGCGACACTGAAGCTTTCTTT
TRBV28,TRBJ2-1,few,-,CASSLTSVRGEQFF,TGTGCCAGCAGTTTAACTAGCGTCAGGGGTGAGCAGTTCTTC
TRBV5-1,TRBJ1-5,-,TRBD1,CASSQGTGNNQPQHF,TGCGCCAGCAGTCAAGGGACAGGGAACAATCAGCCCCAGCATTTT
TRBV7-9,TRBJ2-2,few,TRBD1,CASRWDRPLTLNTGELFF,TGTGCCAGCAGGTGGGACAGGCCCCTGACCCTCAACACCGGGGAGCTGTTTTTT
TRBV2,TRBJ1-2,few,-,CASSTDRSYGYTF,TGTGCCAGCAGTACTGACAGGAGCTATGGCTACACCTTC
TRBV23-1,TRBJ2-3,many,TRBD1,CASTPRTGGGLAIPDTQYF,TGCGCCAGCACCCCAAGGACAGGGGGCGGGCTAGCGATCCCAGATACGCAGTATTTT
TRBV7-9,TRBJ2-7,few,-,CASSFSRGRGHEQYF,TGTGCCAGCAGCTTCAGTCGGGGCAGGGGTCACGAGCAGTACTTC
TRBV19,TRBJ2-7,-,TRBD2,CASSKRTSGVFAEQYF,TGTGCCAGTAGTAAAAGGACTAGCGGGGTTTTCGCCGAGCAGTACTTC
TRBV5-4,TRBJ2-5,-,-,CASSLDGGQMGTQYF,TGTGCCAGCAGCTTGGATGGTGGGCAGATGGGGACCCAGTACTTC
TRBV10-2,TRBJ2-7,-,-,CASSPGSTQQYF,TGCGCCAGCAGCCCCGGGTCGACTCAGCAGTACTTC
TRBV25-1,TRBJ1-5,-,TRBD1,CASSEDGTGFNQPQHF,TGTGCCAGCAGTGAGGACGGGACAGGTTTCAATCAGCCCCAGCATTTT
TRBV5-1,TRBJ2-7,few,TRBD2,CASSLDLAGAYEQYF,TGCGCCAGCAGCTTGGACCTAGCGGGGGCCTACGAGCAGTACTTC
TRBV19,TRBJ2-3,-,TRBD2,CASSMRGLAGSDTQYF,TGTGCCAGTAGTATGAGAGGACTAGCGGGGTCAGATACGCAGTATTTT
TRBV5-4,TRBJ1-3,few,TRBD1,CASSLGGTGTGNTIYF,TGTGCCAGCAGCTTGGGGGGGACAGGGACTGGAAACACCATATATTTT
TRBV2,TRBJ2-7,few,-,CASSESRYEQYF,TGTGCCAGCAGTGAATCCCGCTACGAGCAGTACTTC